This T cell receptor beta chain was sequenced in a study of blood T cells in healthy people across ages. In the study overall: Capture by template switching was about one barcoded beta molecule per two T cells. Regarding the study as a whole: Long-lived donors exceeded aged donors in naive CD4+ cells and diversity.

The donors, healthy Caucasians from Russia, were aged roughly 6 to 90. Every donor provided approximately 10 milliliters of peripheral blood. A word on this clonotype: No antigen is known for it.

Germline V gene data show CDR1 as SGHVS and CDR2 as FQNEAQ. The CDR3 length is 17 residues. V gave up 4 bases and J gave up 5 bases; unmatched junction bases: 12. Next came a second PCR, run for about 7 to 12 cycles, which used a sample-barcoded 5' primer along with a J-beta primer mix. A single record per CDR3 protein comes from TCRdb applying MiXCR to the 5' RACE reads. This table holds around 1,600,000 distinct CDR3 sequences, roughly 43% found once. The receptor's source is a woman aged 18-30 years in good health. The rearrangement uses TRBV7-8 and TRBJ2-3; 10 bases line up with TRBD2. Material: blood. CDR3 residues: CASSSLIAGGPGDTQYF. CDR3 in DNA: TGTGCCAGCAGCTCTTTAATAGCGGGGGGCCCCGGAGATACGCAGTATTTT.